Reported below is one T cell receptor (beta chain). The V gene's germline CDR1 is KGHDR and CDR2 SFDVKD. The CDR3 sequence is 13 residues long. V was shortened by 5 bases and J by 4 bases, with 7 bases between the two germline ends. Everyone who took part was roughly 18 to 89 years old, and they came from 20 to 25 US areas. Two consecutive negative NP/OP PCR tests, clearance, or resolved symptoms defined Cohort 3 recovery. The sample is drawn from a study of blood T cell repertoires in COVID-19. Study at large: Italy, Spain and the United States were the sources of the convalescent and acute COVID-19 samples. Sources were T cells, B-cell-depleted T cells, or PBMCs; the material itself was cDNA or gDNA.

TCRdb's copy holds only in-frame clones and misses some; the assay was immunoSEQ multiplex PCR. Among about 250,000 clones listed, 84% were seen once. The genes are TRBV24-1 and TRBJ2-2, with unresolved D. The clonotype originates from a man aged 45 to 65 who had recovered from COVID-19. The material sequenced was PBMCs or T cells enriched from blood (not recorded which). CDR3: CATSAFFTGELFF. The CDR3 nucleotides are TGTGCCACCAGTGCATTTTTCACCGGGGAGCTGTTTTTT.